This TCR beta chain was recorded in a study of vaccination effects on CD4 cells after COVID-19. For the study at large: Two-dose vaccination with either BNT162b2 or mRNA-1273 was given to the participants. Study outcomes and limitations: No early post-infection timepoints were available in the study, which also included few convalescent patients.

As to this clone: Its antigen is unidentified.

Here immunoSEQ multiplex PCR was the method, and the copy in TCRdb shows in-frame clones only, minus some. The sample shows about 79,000 clones, about 74% of them seen only once. Before sequencing took place, the ViraFEST assay used viral peptide pools to expand antigen-specific CD4+ T cells. Investigators separated out CD4+ T cells once approximately 11 days of culture had passed. No vaccinee had earlier SARS-CoV-2 infection, and nucleocapsid antibodies were negative. The CDR3 extends over 15 amino acids. V lost 3 bases and J lost 3; bases outside the gene matches: 8. Germline V gene lookup returns CDR1 SGHRS and CDR2 YFSETQ.

The chain has TRBV5-1 and TRBJ2-5; 7 bases agree with TRBD1. The sequence derives from a human donor who received a COVID-19 vaccine. The input for sequencing was CD4+ T cells from PBMCs cultured with HCoV-229E spike peptides, taken before COVID-19 vaccination. The DNA of the CDR3 is TGCGCCAGCAGCTCCCAGACAGGGATGAAAGAGACCCAGTACTTC. Translating it yields CASSSQTGMKETQYF.